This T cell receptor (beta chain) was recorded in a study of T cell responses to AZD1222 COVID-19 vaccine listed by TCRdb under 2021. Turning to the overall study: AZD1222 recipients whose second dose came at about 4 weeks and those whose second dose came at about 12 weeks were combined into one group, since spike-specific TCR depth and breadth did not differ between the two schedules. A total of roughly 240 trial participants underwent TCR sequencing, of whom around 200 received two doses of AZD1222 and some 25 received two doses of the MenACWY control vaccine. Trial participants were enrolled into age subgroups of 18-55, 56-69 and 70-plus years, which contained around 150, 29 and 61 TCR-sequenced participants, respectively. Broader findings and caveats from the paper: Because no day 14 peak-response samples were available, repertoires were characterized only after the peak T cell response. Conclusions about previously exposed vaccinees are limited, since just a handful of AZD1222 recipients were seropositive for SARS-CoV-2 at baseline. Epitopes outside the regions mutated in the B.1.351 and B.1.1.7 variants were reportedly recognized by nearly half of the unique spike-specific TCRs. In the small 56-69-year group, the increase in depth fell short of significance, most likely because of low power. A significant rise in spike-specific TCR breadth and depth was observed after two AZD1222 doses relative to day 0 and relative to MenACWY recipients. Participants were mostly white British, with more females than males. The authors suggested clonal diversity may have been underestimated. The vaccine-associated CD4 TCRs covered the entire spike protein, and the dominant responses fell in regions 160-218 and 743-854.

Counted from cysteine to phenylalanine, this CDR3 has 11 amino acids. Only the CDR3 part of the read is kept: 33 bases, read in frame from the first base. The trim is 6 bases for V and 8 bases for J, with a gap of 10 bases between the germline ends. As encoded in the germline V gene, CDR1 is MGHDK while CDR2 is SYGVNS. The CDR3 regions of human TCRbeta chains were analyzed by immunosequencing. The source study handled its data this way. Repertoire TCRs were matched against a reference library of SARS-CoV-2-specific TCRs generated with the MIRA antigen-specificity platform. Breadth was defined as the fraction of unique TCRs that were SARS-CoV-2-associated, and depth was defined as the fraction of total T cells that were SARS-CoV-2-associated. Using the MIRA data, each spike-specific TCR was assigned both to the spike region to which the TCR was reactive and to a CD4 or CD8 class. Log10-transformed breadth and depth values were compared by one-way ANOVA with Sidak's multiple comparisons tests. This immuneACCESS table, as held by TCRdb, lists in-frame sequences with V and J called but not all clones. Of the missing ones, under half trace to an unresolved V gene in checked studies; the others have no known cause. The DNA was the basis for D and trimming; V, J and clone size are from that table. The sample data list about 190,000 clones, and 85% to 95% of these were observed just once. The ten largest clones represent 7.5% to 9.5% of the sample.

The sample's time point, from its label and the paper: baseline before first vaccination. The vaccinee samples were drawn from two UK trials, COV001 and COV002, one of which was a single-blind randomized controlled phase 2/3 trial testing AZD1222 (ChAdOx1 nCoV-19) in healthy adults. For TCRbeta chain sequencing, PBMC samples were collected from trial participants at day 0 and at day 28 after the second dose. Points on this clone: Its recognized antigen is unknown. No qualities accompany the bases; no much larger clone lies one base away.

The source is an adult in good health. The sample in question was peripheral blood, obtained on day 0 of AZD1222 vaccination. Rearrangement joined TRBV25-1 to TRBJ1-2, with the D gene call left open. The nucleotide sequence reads TGTGCCAGCAGAAGGTTGCTCGGCTACACCTTC. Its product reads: CASRRLLGYTF.